The 21 T cell receptor beta chains listed next were all sequenced from one sample in a study of spatial heterogeneity in lung cancer. Findings of the study overall: Intratumoral expanded alpha and beta TCR counts were found to track tumor mutation counts.

Via MiXCR, TCRdb re-called the 5' RACE reads, giving one row per CDR3 protein. The sample includes 15,000 to 20,000 distinct CDR3 sequences, roughly 5.7% of them seen just once. The antigens these receptors bind are not known. Specified time point: sample taken at primary tumor resection. The sequencing used lung tumor tissue, collected at surgery. The receptors originated from a female donor with early-stage non-small cell lung cancer.

Ten or more counts support this clonotype. V usage is TRBV11-2 and J usage is TRBJ1-2; D unclear. Germline loops: CDR1 SGHAT, CDR2 FQNNGV. Trimming left V 0 bases short and J 0 bases short, with 8 bases between. The CDR3 length is 15 residues. This chain's CDR3 is CASSLDPGANYGYTF. The CDR3 DNA sequence: TGTGCCAGCAGCTTAGATCCCGGAGCTAACTATGGCTACACCTTC.

This clonotype was seen many times. The chain has TRBV15 and TRBJ2-7; D unclear. CDR1 and CDR2 from the germline V gene are LNHNV and YYDKDF (reference sequence). V lost 0 bases to trimming and J lost 3 bases, with 18 bases between them. The CDR3 contains 17 residues. This CDR3 reads CATSRDSHNLVSYEQYF. The CDR3 DNA follows: TGTGCCACCAGCAGAGACTCGCATAATCTTGTTAGCTACGAGCAGTACTTC.

This clonotype was seen repeatedly, ten times or more. The chain joins TRBV5-5 to TRBJ1-2; D unresolved. CDR3 length equals 14 residues. V lost 6 bases and J lost 2, with 14 bases in between. Per the germline V gene, CDR1 is SGHKS and CDR2 is YYEKEE (reference sequence). CDR3 sequence (DNA): TGTGCCAGCACCAACGACCCAACCAACTATGGCTACACCTTC. Amino acids: CASTNDPTNYGYTF.

This clonotype was counted many times. The rearrangement links TRBV5-6 to TRBJ2-1; 9 bases fit TRBD1. V dropped 0 bases and J dropped 4; count of bases not matched to a gene: 8. This CDR3 has 17 amino acids. Per germline, CDR1 SGHDT and CDR2 YYEEEE. CDR3 DNA: TGTGCCAGCAGCTTGGGAAGGGGGACAGGGAGATACAATGAGCAGTTCTTC. As protein: CASSLGRGTGRYNEQFF.

This clonotype was seen repeatedly, ten times or more. This chain connects TRBV3-1 to TRBJ2-1; D remains ambiguous. The V gene's germline CDR1 is LGHDT and CDR2 YNNKEL (reference sequence). This CDR3 region has 12 residues. The germline V and J ends were trimmed by 4 bases and 8 bases, with 9 bases remaining between them. The CDR3 protein is CASSLQGYEQFF. As DNA, the CDR3 is TGTGCCAGCAGCCTCCAAGGGTATGAGCAGTTCTTC.

The table lists this clonotype with many counts. This chain uses TRBV24-1 with TRBJ1-1, with D perhaps TRBD1 (5 bases). The V and J ends lost 7 bases and 1 base respectively, with 21 bases between them. Germline lookup yields CDR1 KGHDR and CDR2 SFDVKD. There are 17 residues in the CDR3. CDR3 sequence reads: CATSRRTTMDTNTEAFF. The DNA of the CDR3 is TGTGCCACCAGCAGAAGAACGACGATGGACACGAACACTGAAGCTTTCTTT.

In this sample, this clonotype is medium-sized (0.01 to 0.1%). The V and J genes are TRBV3-1 and TRBJ2-7; 9 nucleotides agree with TRBD2. Germline CDR1 reads LGHDT; CDR2 reads YNNKEL (reference sequence). The CDR3 length is 15 residues. J lost 2 bases, V lost 5 bases, and 7 bases had no gene match. CDR3 coding DNA: TGTGCCAGCAGCTACTCGGGACTAGCTCCCTACGAGCAGTACTTC. Protein product: CASSYSGLAPYEQYF.

In its sample, this clonotype was seen a few times. The chain carries TRBV7-9 and TRBJ2-1; D is unclear. Germline V gives CDR1 SEHNR, CDR2 FQNEAQ (reference sequence). The CDR3 consists of 13 residues. Deletions cut 4 bases from V and 6 bases from J, with 10 bases between. The CDR3 DNA sequence: TGTGCCAGCAGCTCGTGGGTCTCCAATGAGCAGTTCTTC. Protein product: CASSSWVSNEQFF.

This clonotype has a handful of counts. The gene calls are TRBV20-1 and TRBJ1-2; D remains ambiguous. The V end was cut by 6 bases, the J end by 4 bases, with 12 bases between. CDR1 DFQATT and CDR2 SNEGSKA come from the germline V gene (reference sequence). This CDR3 has 12 residues. The CDR3 is CSAARPSYGYTF. In DNA form, the CDR3 reads TGCAGTGCCGCCCGGCCCTCCTATGGCTACACCTTC.

Only a few counts were recorded for this clonotype. The chain joins TRBV28 to TRBJ2-2, with 9 bases matching TRBD1. After removal of 5 bases from V and 6 bases from J, the junction contained 10 bases not matched to a gene. The CDR3 runs to 16 residues. The germline V gene has CDR1 MDHEN and CDR2 SYDVKM. The CDR3 DNA reads TGTGCCAGCAGTCTATCGGACAGGGGAGGTTCCGGGGAGCTGTTTTTT. Amino acids: CASSLSDRGGSGELFF.

There are many counts of this clonotype. This chain connects TRBV7-9 to TRBJ2-3; D not certain. The germline V and J ends were trimmed by 3 bases and 0 bases, with 7 bases remaining between them. The CDR3 covers 14 residues. Germline CDR1 SEHNR, CDR2 FQNEAQ (reference sequence). CDR3 DNA sequence: TGTGCCAGCAGCTTTTCTACTAGCACAGATACGCAGTATTTT. Amino acid sequence: CASSFSTSTDTQYF.

In its sample, this clonotype was seen many times. V and J are TRBV4-1 and TRBJ2-1; TRBD1 is a possible D gene (5 bases). The V and J ends lost 1 base and 8 bases respectively, with 12 bases between them. Germline V lookup: CDR1 MGHRA, CDR2 YSYEKL. The CDR3 consists of 14 residues. CDR3 region: CASSQVGRAYEQFF. The CDR3 region has the DNA TGCGCCAGCAGCCAAGTGGGCAGGGCGTATGAGCAGTTCTTC.

At least ten counts were recorded for this clonotype. The rearrangement uses TRBV27 and TRBJ2-3; D may be TRBD1 or TRBD2 (5 bases each). V dropped 5 bases and J dropped 4 bases, with 19 bases sitting between them. The germline gives CDR1 MNHEY, CDR2 SMNVEV (reference sequence). The CDR3 extends over 16 amino acids. Written as DNA, the CDR3 is TGTGCCAGCAGTCCATCCGGGACCGGGGCGGCAGATACGCAGTATTTT. Encoded protein: CASSPSGTGAADTQYF.

This clonotype was picked up many times. The chain joins TRBV30 to TRBJ2-3; 9 bases are shared with TRBD2. CDR1 and CDR2 from the germline V gene are GTSNPN and SVGIG (reference sequence). The J segment lost 3 bases and the V segment lost 2 bases, leaving 9 bases of the junction unmatched. The CDR3 runs to 16 residues. In nucleotides, the CDR3 is TGTGCCTGGAGTCGCGGGAGGGCCGGTGGGACAGATACGCAGTATTTT. Translation: CAWSRGRAGGTDTQYF.

This clonotype was seen ten or more times. The rearrangement links TRBV11-2 to TRBJ2-5, with 11 bases identical to TRBD2. The CDR3 covers 17 residues. Germline V gives CDR1 SGHAT, CDR2 FQNNGV. The V segment lost 5 bases and the J segment 4 bases; nucleotides outside the gene matches: 12. The CDR3 loop reads CASSRASGRFTAETQYF. CDR3 coding DNA: TGTGCCAGCAGCAGAGCTAGCGGGAGGTTTACGGCAGAGACCCAGTACTTC.

This clonotype has at least ten counts. J is TRBJ1-5 and V is TRBV2, with a weak D call TRBD1 (5 bases). From germline, CDR1 is SNHLY and CDR2 FYNNEI. This CDR3 is 13 amino acids long. V lost 7 bases and J lost 5, with 12 bases in between. In DNA, the CDR3 is TGTGCCAGCACCTGGACATTCGATCAGCCCCAGCATTTT. Protein product: CASTWTFDQPQHF.

This clonotype occurred many times. The genes are TRBV20-1 and TRBJ2-2; D possibly corresponds to TRBD1 (6 bases). Germline lookup yields CDR1 DFQATT and CDR2 SNEGSKA (reference sequence). V was cut by 6 bases and J by 7 bases, with 18 bases left in between. The CDR3 totals 14 residues. This CDR3 reads CSAKPGTIGGELFF. The CDR3 DNA reads as TGCAGTGCCAAACCCGGGACAATAGGCGGGGAGCTGTTTTTT.

This clonotype qualifies as medium-sized. The chain combines TRBV28 with TRBJ2-1; 8 bases match TRBD2. Germline trimming cut 5 bases from V and 3 bases from J; bases unmatched to any gene: 9. The CDR3 runs 16 residues. Germline CDR1 and CDR2: MDHEN and SYDVKM. This chain's CDR3 is CASSPPTSGNYNEQFF. The DNA of the CDR3 is TGTGCCAGCAGTCCGCCAACTAGCGGAAACTACAATGAGCAGTTCTTC. The entire variable domain, with the rest obtained from reference TRBV28 and TRBJ2-1, is as follows: DVKVTQSSRYLVKRTGEKVFLECVQDMDHENMFWYRQDPGLGLRLIYFSYDVKMKEKGDIPEGYSVSREKKERFSLILESASTNQTSMYLCASSPPTSGNYNEQFFGPGTRLTVL.

By sample fraction, this clonotype is medium-sized. The rearrangement joins TRBV5-1 to TRBJ2-5; D might be TRBD2 (5 bases). The CDR3 contains 14 residues. Germline V gene sequence: CDR1 SGHRS, CDR2 YFSETQ. The V gene lost 1 base and the J gene lost 0 bases, with 7 bases spanning the gap. The CDR3 DNA sequence: TGCGCCAGCAGCTTGTTCGGGAACCAAGAGACCCAGTACTTC. Residues: CASSLFGNQETQYF.

The CDR3 DNA sequence: TGTGCCAGCAGCTTAGGGGGACTCGCTGGGGCCAACGTCCTGACTTTC. It is translated as CASSLGGLAGANVLTF. The rearrangement joins TRBV7-9 to TRBJ2-6; D perhaps matches TRBD2 (6 bases). This CDR3 comprises 16 residues. V lost 1 base to trimming and J lost 2 bases, with 9 bases between them. Germline lookup yields CDR1 SEHNR and CDR2 FQNEAQ (reference sequence).

This clonotype was recorded at least ten times. The CDR3 bases are TGTGCCAGCAACCGGGGGGCGGGCGAGCAGTACTTC. It is translated as CASNRGAGEQYF. The chain carries TRBV2 and TRBJ2-7; a weak D match, TRBD2 (7 bases). The CDR3 sequence is 12 residues long. The germline CDR1 and CDR2 sequences are SNHLY and FYNNEI. Between the trimmed V and J ends, which lost 7 bases and 6 bases, there was a span of 13 bases.